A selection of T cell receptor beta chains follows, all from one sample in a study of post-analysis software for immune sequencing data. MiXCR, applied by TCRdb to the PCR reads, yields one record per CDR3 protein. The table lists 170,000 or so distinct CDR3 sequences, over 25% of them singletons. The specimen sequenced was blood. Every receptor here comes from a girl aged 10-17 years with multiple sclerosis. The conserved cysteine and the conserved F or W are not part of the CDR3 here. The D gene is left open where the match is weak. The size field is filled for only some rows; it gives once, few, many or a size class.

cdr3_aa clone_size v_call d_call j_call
ATSRDLGQGDGSNQPQH few TRBV15 TRBD1 TRBJ1-5
AGGGTGISSGANVLT many TRBV6-6 TRBD1 TRBJ2-6
AVGDPGTGELF few TRBV6-5 - TRBJ2-2
ASSEPGHSYEQY - TRBV6-1 - TRBJ2-7
ASSLILGATYEQY - TRBV5-6 - TRBJ2-7
ASSPLREGEETQY few TRBV19 TRBD2 TRBJ2-5
SAGATGANGYGYT - TRBV20-1 TRBD1 TRBJ1-2
ASSFSLAENTGELF - TRBV7-2 TRBD2 TRBJ2-2
ASSLSRERGDQY few TRBV7-9 - TRBJ2-5
ASSLTGGDTGEPF - TRBV5-1 TRBD1 TRBJ2-2
ASSSTARNTIY - TRBV12-3/TRBV12-4 - TRBJ1-3
AGSPTGGATDTQY once TRBV28 TRBD1 TRBJ2-3
ASRKTGAYEQY - TRBV12-3/TRBV12-4 - TRBJ2-7
ASSLDISFRADTQY many TRBV14 - TRBJ2-3
ASSVTSAANEKLF few TRBV6-5 - TRBJ1-4
SASGNWVSYNEQY - TRBV20-1 - -
AIGAGPNEQF many TRBV10-3 - TRBJ2-1
ASSLAGAGEAQY - TRBV12-3/TRBV12-4 - TRBJ2-5
ASSLEGRDYEQY - TRBV5-1 - TRBJ2-7
SGAVGGLDEQF - TRBV29-1 - TRBJ2-1
ASSSPLAGDEQY few TRBV19 - TRBJ2-7
ASSLAFTGEGTEAF - TRBV5-1 TRBD1 TRBJ1-1
GPTDTQY few TRBV25-1 - TRBJ2-3
ASNGGQTTNEKLF many TRBV12-3/TRBV12-4 - TRBJ1-4
ASSLDRTDQPQH many TRBV12-3/TRBV12-4 - TRBJ1-5
SARWGLKSPDNSPLH - TRBV20-1 - TRBJ1-6
ASSYKPTVWAF - TRBV6-5 - TRBJ1-1
ASVRDRGPYEQY many TRBV12-5 TRBD1 TRBJ2-7
ASRPTGTSNTGELF few TRBV6-6 - TRBJ2-2
ASSLVGRKNTEAF few TRBV27 - TRBJ1-1
ASSRWGEGTDTQY many TRBV6-2/TRBV6-3 - TRBJ2-3
SAPTDTDTQY few TRBV20-1 - TRBJ2-3
SAPLGGAGTDTQY many TRBV20-1 - TRBJ2-3
ASSRLGLAYAGELF - TRBV7-9 TRBD2 TRBJ2-2
ASPGTSDQNIQY - TRBV18 TRBD2 TRBJ2-4
ASRDRDTEAF few TRBV19 TRBD1 TRBJ1-1
ASSQDPFSYT - TRBV14 - TRBJ1-2
ASSDRLAGGLYEQY few TRBV6-4 TRBD2 TRBJ2-7
ASSPFSGNNEQY - TRBV11-2 - TRBJ2-5
SASPREEAF - TRBV20-1 - TRBJ1-1
ASGLRGDYETQY - TRBV12-5 - TRBJ2-5
ASSLETAYNEQF many TRBV27 - TRBJ2-1
ASSNLKDEQY many TRBV5-4 - TRBJ2-7
SAYSGSYTQY many TRBV20-1 TRBD2 TRBJ2-3
ASSPGRDTQY - TRBV14 - TRBJ2-3
ASSLEQANTEAF - TRBV5-6 - TRBJ1-1
SAPMTGSLTYNEQF many TRBV20-1 - TRBJ2-1
ASSYLSLEQPQH few TRBV6-2/TRBV6-3 - TRBJ1-5
ASSQSGETSGANVLT many TRBV4-1 - TRBJ2-6
ASSPPGSGRSHEQY few TRBV18 TRBD2 TRBJ2-7
SSMTAGGGPRSYNERF few TRBV29-1 - TRBJ2-1
ASSARQVDEAF many TRBV12-3/TRBV12-4 - TRBJ1-1
SVEFVTPNYGYT many TRBV29-1 - TRBJ1-2
ASSLANQETQY many TRBV5-6 - TRBJ2-5
ASSAQGYEQY few TRBV18 - TRBJ2-7